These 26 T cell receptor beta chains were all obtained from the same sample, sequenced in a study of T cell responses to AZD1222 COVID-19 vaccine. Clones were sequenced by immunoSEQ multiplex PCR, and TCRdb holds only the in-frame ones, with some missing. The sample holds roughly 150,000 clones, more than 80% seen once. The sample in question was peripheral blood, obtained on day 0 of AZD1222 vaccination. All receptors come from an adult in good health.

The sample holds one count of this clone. This chain's CDR3 is CAWSATWRNYGYTF. CDR3 coding DNA: TGTGCCTGGAGTGCCACGTGGAGGAACTATGGCTACACCTTC. This chain uses TRBV30 with TRBJ1-2, with no clear D. This CDR3 contains 14 residues. V was shortened by 1 base and J by 2 bases, with 11 bases between the two germline ends. Germline loops: CDR1 GTSNPN, CDR2 SVGIG (reference sequence).

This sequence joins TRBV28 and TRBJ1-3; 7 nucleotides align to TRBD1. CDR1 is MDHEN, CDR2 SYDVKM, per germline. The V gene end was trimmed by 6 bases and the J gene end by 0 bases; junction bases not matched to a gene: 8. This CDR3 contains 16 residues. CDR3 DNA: TGTGCCAGCAGGCTGGCCTACAGGGGCTCTGGAAACACCATATATTTT. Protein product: CASRLAYRGSGNTIYF. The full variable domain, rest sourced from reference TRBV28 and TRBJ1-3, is DVKVTQSSRYLVKRTGEKVFLECVQDMDHENMFWYRQDPGLGLRLIYFSYDVKMKEKGDIPEGYSVSREKKERFSLILESASTNQTSMYLCASRLAYRGSGNTIYFGEGSWLTVV.

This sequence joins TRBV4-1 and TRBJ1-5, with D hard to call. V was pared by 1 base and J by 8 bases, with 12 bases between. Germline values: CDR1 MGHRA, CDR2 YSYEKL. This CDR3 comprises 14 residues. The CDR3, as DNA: TGCGCCAGCAGCCAAGGTGTGGCGGATAAGCCCCAGCATTTT. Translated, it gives CASSQGVADKPQHF.

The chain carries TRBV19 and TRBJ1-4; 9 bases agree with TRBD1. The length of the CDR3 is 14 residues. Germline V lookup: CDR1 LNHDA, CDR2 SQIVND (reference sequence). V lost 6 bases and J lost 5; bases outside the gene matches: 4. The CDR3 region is CASSTGTGNEKLFF. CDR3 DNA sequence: TGTGCCAGTAGCACCGGGACAGGGAATGAAAAACTGTTTTTT.

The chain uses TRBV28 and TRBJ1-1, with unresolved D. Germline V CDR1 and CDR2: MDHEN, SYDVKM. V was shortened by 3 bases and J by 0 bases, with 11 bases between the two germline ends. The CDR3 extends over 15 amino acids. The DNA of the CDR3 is TGTGCCAGCAGTTTTCCCCCCAGACTGAACACTGAAGCTTTCTTT. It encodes CASSFPPRLNTEAFF.

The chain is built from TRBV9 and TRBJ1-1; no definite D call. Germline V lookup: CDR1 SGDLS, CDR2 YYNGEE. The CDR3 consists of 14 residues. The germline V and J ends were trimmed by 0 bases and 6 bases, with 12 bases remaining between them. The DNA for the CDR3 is TGTGCCAGCAGCGTAGAGTGGGCGGCGGCTGAAGCTTTCTTT. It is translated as CASSVEWAAAEAFF.

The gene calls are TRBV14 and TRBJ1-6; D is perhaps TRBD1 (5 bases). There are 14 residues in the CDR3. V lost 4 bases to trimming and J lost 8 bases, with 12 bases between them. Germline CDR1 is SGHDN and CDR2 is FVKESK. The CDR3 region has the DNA TGTGCCAGCAGCCCCCAGGGTCTTCATTCACCCCTCCACTTT. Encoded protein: CASSPQGLHSPLHF.

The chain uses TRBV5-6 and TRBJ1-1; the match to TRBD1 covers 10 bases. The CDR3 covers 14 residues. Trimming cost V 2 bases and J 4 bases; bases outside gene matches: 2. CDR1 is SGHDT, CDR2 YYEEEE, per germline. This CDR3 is CASSLDRGPTEAFF. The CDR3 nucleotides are TGTGCCAGCAGCTTAGACAGGGGGCCCACTGAAGCTTTCTTT.

CDR3 sequence reads: CASSHITGVKGELFF. The CDR3 DNA is TGTGCCAGCAGCCATATAACAGGGGTGAAGGGGGAGCTGTTTTTT. J is TRBJ2-2 and V is TRBV3-1 (or the pseudogene TRBV3-2), with TRBD1 matching over 7 bases. Trimming removed 3 bases from V and 8 bases from J; junction bases left unmatched: 9. Per germline, CDR1 LGHDT and CDR2 YNNKEL (reference sequence). The CDR3 extends over 15 amino acids.

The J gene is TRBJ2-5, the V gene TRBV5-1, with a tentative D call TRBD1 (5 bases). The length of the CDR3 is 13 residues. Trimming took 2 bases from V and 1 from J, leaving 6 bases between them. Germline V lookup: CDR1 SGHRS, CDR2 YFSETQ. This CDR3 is CASSFRAQETQYF. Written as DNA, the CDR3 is TGCGCCAGCAGCTTCAGGGCCCAAGAGACCCAGTACTTC.

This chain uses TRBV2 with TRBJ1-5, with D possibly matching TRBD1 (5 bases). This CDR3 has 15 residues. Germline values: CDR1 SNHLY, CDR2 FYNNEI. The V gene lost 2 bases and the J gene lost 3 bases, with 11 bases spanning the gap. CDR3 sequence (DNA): TGTGCCAGCAGTGAAATAACAGGCCTCAATCAGCCCCAGCATTTT. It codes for CASSEITGLNQPQHF.

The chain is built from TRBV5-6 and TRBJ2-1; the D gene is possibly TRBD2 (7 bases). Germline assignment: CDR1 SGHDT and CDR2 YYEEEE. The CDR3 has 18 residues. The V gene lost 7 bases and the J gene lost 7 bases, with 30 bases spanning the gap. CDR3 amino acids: CASSSPVRVAGARNEQFF. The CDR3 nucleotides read TGTGCCAGCTCCTCCCCAGTTAGGGTCGCGGGGGCTAGAAATGAGCAGTTCTTC.

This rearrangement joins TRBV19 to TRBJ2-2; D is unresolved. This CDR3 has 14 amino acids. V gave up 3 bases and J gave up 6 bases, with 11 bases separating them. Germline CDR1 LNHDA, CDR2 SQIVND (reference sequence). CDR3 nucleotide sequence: TGTGCCAGTAGTATTTTATTGGGTGCCGGGGAGCTGTTTTTT. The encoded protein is CASSILLGAGELFF.

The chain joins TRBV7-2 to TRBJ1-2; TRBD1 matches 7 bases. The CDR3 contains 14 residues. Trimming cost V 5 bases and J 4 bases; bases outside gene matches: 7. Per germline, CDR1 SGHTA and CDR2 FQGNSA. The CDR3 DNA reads TGTGCCAGCAGCACCGACAGGGACGGCTATGGCTACACCTTC. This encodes CASSTDRDGYGYTF.

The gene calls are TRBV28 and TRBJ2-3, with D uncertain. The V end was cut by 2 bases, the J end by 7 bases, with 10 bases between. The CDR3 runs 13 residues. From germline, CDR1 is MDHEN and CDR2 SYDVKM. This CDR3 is CASSLESPNTQYF. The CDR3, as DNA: TGTGCCAGCAGTTTAGAAAGCCCCAATACGCAGTATTTT.

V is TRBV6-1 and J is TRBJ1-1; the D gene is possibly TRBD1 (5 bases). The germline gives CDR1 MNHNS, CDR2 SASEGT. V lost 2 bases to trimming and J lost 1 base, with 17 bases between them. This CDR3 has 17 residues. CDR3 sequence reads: CASSERGWGVGNTEAFF. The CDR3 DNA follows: TGTGCCAGCAGTGAAAGGGGATGGGGAGTGGGGAACACTGAAGCTTTCTTT.

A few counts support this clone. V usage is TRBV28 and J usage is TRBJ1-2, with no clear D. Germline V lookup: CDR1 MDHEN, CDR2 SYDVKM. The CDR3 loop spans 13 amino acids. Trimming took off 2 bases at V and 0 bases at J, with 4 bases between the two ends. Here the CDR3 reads CASSLNTNYGYTF. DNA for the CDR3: TGTGCCAGCAGTTTAAACACTAACTATGGCTACACCTTC.

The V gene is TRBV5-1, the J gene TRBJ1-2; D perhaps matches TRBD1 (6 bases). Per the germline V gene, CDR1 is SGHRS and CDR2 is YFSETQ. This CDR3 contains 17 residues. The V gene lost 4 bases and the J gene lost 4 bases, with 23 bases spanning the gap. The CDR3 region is CASSPGGSGGGSYGYTF. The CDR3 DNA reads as TGCGCCAGCAGCCCTGGAGGTTCGGGGGGCGGTAGCTATGGCTACACCTTC.

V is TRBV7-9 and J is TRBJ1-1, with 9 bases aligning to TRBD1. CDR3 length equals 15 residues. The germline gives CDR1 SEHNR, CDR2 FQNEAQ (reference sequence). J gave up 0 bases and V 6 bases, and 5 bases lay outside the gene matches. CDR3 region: CASRPGQGLNTEAFF. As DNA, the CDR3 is TGTGCCAGCAGGCCGGGACAGGGATTGAACACTGAAGCTTTCTTT.

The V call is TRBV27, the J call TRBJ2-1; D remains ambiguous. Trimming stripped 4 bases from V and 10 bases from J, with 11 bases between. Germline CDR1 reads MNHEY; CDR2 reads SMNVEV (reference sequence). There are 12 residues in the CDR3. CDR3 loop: CASSSSGPEQFF. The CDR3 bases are TGTGCCAGCAGTTCCTCCGGTCCGGAGCAGTTCTTC.

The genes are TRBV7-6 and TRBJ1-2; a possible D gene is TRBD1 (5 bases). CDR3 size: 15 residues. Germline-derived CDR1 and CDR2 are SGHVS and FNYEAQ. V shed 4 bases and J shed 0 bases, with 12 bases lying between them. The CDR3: CASSSGTAANYGYTF. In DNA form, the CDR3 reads TGTGCCAGCAGCTCTGGGACGGCAGCTAACTATGGCTACACCTTC.

The CDR3 is CASSQGLGGDEQYF. The CDR3 DNA reads as TGCGCCAGCAGCCAAGGTTTAGGAGGGGACGAGCAGTACTTC. This chain uses TRBV4-1 with TRBJ2-7; D may be TRBD2 (6 bases). Germline lookup yields CDR1 MGHRA and CDR2 YSYEKL. The CDR3 consists of 14 residues. Trimming shortened V by 1 base and J by 5 bases, and 12 bases separated the two germline ends.

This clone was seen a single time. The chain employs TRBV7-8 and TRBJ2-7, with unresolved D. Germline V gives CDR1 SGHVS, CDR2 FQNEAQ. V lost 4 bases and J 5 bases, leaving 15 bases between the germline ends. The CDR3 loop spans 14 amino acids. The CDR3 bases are TGTGCCAGCAGCTCCACAGTGTTAGAGCACGAGCAGTACTTC. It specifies CASSSTVLEHEQYF.

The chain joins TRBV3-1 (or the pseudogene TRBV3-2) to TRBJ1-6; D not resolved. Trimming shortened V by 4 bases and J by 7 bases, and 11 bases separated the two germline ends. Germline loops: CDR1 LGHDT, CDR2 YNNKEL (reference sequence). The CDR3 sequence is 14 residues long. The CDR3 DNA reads TGTGCCAGCAGCCTTCGACGGGAAAATTCACCCCTCCACTTT. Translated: CASSLRRENSPLHF.

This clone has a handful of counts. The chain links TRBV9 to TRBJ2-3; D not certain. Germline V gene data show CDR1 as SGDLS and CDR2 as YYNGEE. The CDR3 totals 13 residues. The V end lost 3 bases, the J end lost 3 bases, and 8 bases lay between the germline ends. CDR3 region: CASSEGPTDTQYF. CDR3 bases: TGTGCCAGCAGCGAGGGCCCTACAGATACGCAGTATTTT.

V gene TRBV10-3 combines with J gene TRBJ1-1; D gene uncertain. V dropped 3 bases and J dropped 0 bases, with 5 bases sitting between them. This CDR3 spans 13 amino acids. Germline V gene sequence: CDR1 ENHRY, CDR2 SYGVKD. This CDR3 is CAISDSMNTEAFF. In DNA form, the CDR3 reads TGTGCCATCAGTGACAGCATGAACACTGAAGCTTTCTTT.